These 26 T cell receptor beta chains share one sample of origin, sequenced in a study of blood T cells in healthy people across ages. Alongside a J-beta primer mix, a sample-barcoded 5' primer served in a second PCR lasting about 7 to 11 cycles. Using its own MiXCR run on the 5' RACE reads, TCRdb lists one record per CDR3 protein. The sample consists of hundreds of thousands of distinct CDR3 sequences, approximately 53% of them appearing once. Sequenced input: blood. The receptors originated from a man aged 40-49 years in good health.

The rearrangement joins TRBV28 to TRBJ2-6; D is perhaps TRBD1 (6 bases). V lost 6 bases, J lost 1 base, and 13 bases lay in between. Germline V gene lookup returns CDR1 MDHEN and CDR2 SYDVKM. The CDR3 sequence is 16 residues long. CDR3 sequence: CASRSTGPSGANVLTF. CDR3 bases: TGTGCCAGCAGGTCTACAGGGCCATCTGGGGCCAACGTCCTGACTTTC.

This clonotype turned up a few times. V usage is TRBV29-1 and J usage is TRBJ2-5; D unclear. Trimming shortened V by 3 bases and J by 7 bases, and 9 bases separated the two germline ends. Germline CDR1 SQVTM, CDR2 ANQGSEA. The CDR3 sequence is 11 residues long. This chain's CDR3 is CSVEGRGTQYF. The CDR3 region has the DNA TGCAGCGTTGAGGGTCGAGGGACCCAGTACTTC.

The chain employs TRBV29-1 and TRBJ2-5; tentatively, D is TRBD2 (5 bases). Deletions cut 4 bases from V and 11 bases from J, with 17 bases between. This CDR3 is built from 12 residues. Per germline, CDR1 SQVTM and CDR2 ANQGSEA. Here the CDR3 DNA reads TGCAGCGTTGTCCCGACTATAGATGAGCAGTACTTC. As protein: CSVVPTIDEQYF.

A word on this clonotype: Possible read error: a much larger clone is one base away. V is TRBV5-1 and J is TRBJ1-2; D gene uncertain. The CDR3 consists of 14 residues. V lost 0 bases, J lost 8 bases, and 14 bases lay in between. Germline CDR1 and CDR2: SGHRS and YFSETQ. CDR3 loop: CASSLALRVGGYTF. The CDR3 DNA sequence: TGCGCCAGCAGCTTGGCCTTGCGGGTGGGGGGCTACACCTTC.

Written as DNA, the CDR3 is TGTGCCAGCAGTTTGGCGACAGGGATGAAGACCCAGTACTTC. It specifies CASSLATGMKTQYF. This rearrangement joins TRBV28 to TRBJ2-5; 7 bases fit TRBD1. V shed 3 bases and J 6 bases; nucleotides not matched to a gene: 7. Germline V gene sequence: CDR1 MDHEN, CDR2 SYDVKM. This CDR3 has 14 residues. Together with reference TRBV28 and TRBJ2-5, the CDR3 gives the full variable domain: DVKVTQSSRYLVKRTGEKVFLECVQDMDHENMFWYRQDPGLGLRLIYFSYDVKMKEKGDIPEGYSVSREKKERFSLILESASTNQTSMYLCASSLATGMKTQYFGPGTRLLVL.

CDR3 in amino acids: CASSYGEEQFF. As DNA, the CDR3 is TGTGCCAGCAGTTACGGGGAAGAGCAGTTCTTC. The rearrangement joins TRBV6-6 to TRBJ2-1; no firm D call. V lost 2 bases and J 10 bases, leaving 6 bases between the germline ends. The CDR3 extends over 11 amino acids. Germline V gives CDR1 MNHNY, CDR2 SVGAGI (reference sequence).

This chain connects TRBV6-7 to TRBJ2-7; possibly TRBD1 for D (6 bases). TRBV6-7 is classed as an ORF, of uncertain function. Trimming shortened V by 3 bases and J by 5 bases, and 14 bases separated the two germline ends. The CDR3 is 14 amino acids. This chain's CDR3 is CASSYTGLSDEQYF. Here the CDR3 DNA reads TGTGCCAGCAGTTATACAGGGCTTAGCGACGAGCAGTACTTC.

The rearrangement links TRBV3-1 to TRBJ1-2, with D possibly matching TRBD1 (6 bases). Per germline, CDR1 LGHDT and CDR2 YNNKEL (reference sequence). The CDR3 contains 13 residues. Trimming pared 0 bases from V and 8 bases from J, leaving 10 bases between. In DNA form, the CDR3 reads TGTGCCAGCAGCCAAGATTCAGGGGCCGGCTACACCTTC. Translated, it gives CASSQDSGAGYTF. Together with reference TRBV3-1 and TRBJ1-2, the CDR3 gives the full variable domain: DTAVSQTPKYLVTQMGNDKSIKCEQNLGHDTMYWYKQDSKKFLKIMFSYNNKELIINETVPNRFSPKSPDKAHLNLHINSLELGDSAVYFCASSQDSGAGYTFGSGTRLTVV.

This clonotype occurred a few times. The V call is TRBV3-1, the J call TRBJ2-7; TRBD2 matches at 7 bases. V was clipped by 1 base and J by 4 bases; unmatched bases: 7. Germline CDR1 reads LGHDT; CDR2 reads YNNKEL (reference sequence). The CDR3 runs 15 residues. CDR3 DNA sequence: TGTGCCAGCAGCCAAGGTACAGCGGGACGGTACGAGCAGTACTTC. As protein: CASSQGTAGRYEQYF.

This clonotype is a singleton in its sample. Compared with germline, one end of the junction differs, possibly owing to a read error. This chain uses TRBV28 with TRBJ2-7; D perhaps matches TRBD2 (7 bases). Germline V lookup: CDR1 MDHEN, CDR2 SYDVKM. The CDR3 loop spans 15 amino acids. This chain's CDR3 is CARSRTRGGGYEQYF. Written as DNA, the CDR3 is TGTGCCCGCAGCCGGACTAGAGGGGGGGGCTACGAGCAGTACTTC. The full variable domain, with the rest looked up from reference TRBV28 and TRBJ2-7, is DVKVTQSSRYLVKRTGEKVFLECVQDMDHENMFWYRQDPGLGLRLIYFSYDVKMKEKGDIPEGYSVSREKKERFSLILESASTNQTSMYLCARSRTRGGGYEQYFGPGTRLTVT.

CDR3: CSTGQGTDTQYF. The CDR3 nucleotides read TGCAGCACTGGACAGGGCACAGATACGCAGTATTTT. The V call is TRBV29-1, the J call TRBJ2-3, with 7 positions matching TRBD1. V was clipped by 8 bases and J by 1 base; unmatched bases: 3. Germline-derived CDR1 and CDR2 are SQVTM and ANQGSEA. The CDR3 sequence is 12 residues long.

This clonotype came up many times. This chain connects TRBV5-1 to TRBJ2-3; the match to TRBD2 covers 8 bases. V lost 3 bases, J lost 2 bases, and 5 bases stayed unmatched. The CDR3 sequence is 15 residues long. Germline CDR1 and CDR2: SGHRS and YFSETQ. CDR3 coding DNA: TGCGCCAGCAGCTATCAGCGGGGGCCCACAGATACGCAGTATTTT. It specifies CASSYQRGPTDTQYF.

In its sample, this clonotype was seen many times. One end of the junction fails to match germline, which may point to a read error. This chain links TRBV20-1 with TRBJ2-5; 10 bases agree with TRBD2. CDR1 and CDR2 from the germline V gene are DFQATT and SNEGSKA (reference sequence). The CDR3 length is 13 residues. The CDR3 region is CSARGLAEETQYF. The CDR3 bases are TGCAGTGCGAGAGGACTAGCGGAAGAGACCCAGTACTTC.

The V and J genes are TRBV5-5 and TRBJ2-3, with D unresolved. V gave up 4 bases and J gave up 0 bases, with 9 bases separating them. This CDR3 is 14 amino acids long. The germline CDR1 and CDR2 sequences are SGHKS and YYEKEE (reference sequence). DNA for the CDR3: TGTGCCAGCAGCGCCGGGTTTAGCACAGATACGCAGTATTTT. This translates into CASSAGFSTDTQYF.

The chain carries TRBV20-1 and TRBJ2-6; D is perhaps TRBD1 (6 bases). Between the trimmed V and J ends, which lost 1 base and 4 bases, there was a span of 11 bases. Germline V gene lookup returns CDR1 DFQATT and CDR2 SNEGSKA (reference sequence). The CDR3 consists of 15 residues. CDR3 amino acids: CSARVTGWGANVLTF. The CDR3 coding sequence is TGCAGTGCTAGAGTAACAGGGTGGGGGGCCAACGTCCTGACTTTC.

The gene calls are TRBV2 and TRBJ2-5, with D unclear. Trimming stripped 7 bases from V and 2 bases from J, with 11 bases between. The CDR3 spans 13 residues. Germline CDR1 reads SNHLY; CDR2 reads FYNNEI. CDR3 in amino acids: CASKRTEQETQYF. The CDR3 DNA follows: TGTGCCAGCAAGCGAACAGAACAAGAGACCCAGTACTTC.

The chain combines TRBV3-1 with TRBJ2-7; 9 nucleotides line up with TRBD2. The V gene's germline CDR1 is LGHDT and CDR2 YNNKEL (reference sequence). V gave up 1 base and J gave up 7 bases; unmatched junction bases: 14. This CDR3 has 17 residues. For the CDR3, the DNA is TGTGCCAGCAGCCAAGTAGGTTCGACTAGCGGTACTCTGGAGCAGTACTTC. Its translation: CASSQVGSTSGTLEQYF.

The chain employs TRBV20-1 and TRBJ2-7, with D possibly being TRBD1 or TRBD2 (9 bases each). The ends were cut back, 5 bases at V and 7 bases at J, with 33 bases in the middle. The CDR3 length is 18 residues. The germline V gene encodes CDR1 DFQATT and CDR2 SNEGSKA (reference sequence). The CDR3 DNA reads TGCAGTGCTGCCACAGGGGGCGCGGGAGGGGGTTCCTACAATGAGCAGTACTTC. This codes for CSAATGGAGGGSYNEQYF.

This sequence joins TRBV20-1 and TRBJ2-7, with TRBD1 identical over 8 bases. This CDR3 contains 12 residues. Germline loops: CDR1 DFQATT, CDR2 SNEGSKA (reference sequence). The ends lost 6 bases at V and 10 bases at J; junction bases unmatched: 11. DNA of the CDR3: TGCAGTGCCCAGGACAGGGAAATCCGTCAGTACTTC. This sequence encodes CSAQDREIRQYF.

In regard to this clonotype: Just one base apart from a much larger clone, this may be a read error. V is TRBV12-3 or TRBV12-4 and J is TRBJ1-4, with a possible D match to TRBD1 (5 bases). The CDR3 has 14 amino acids. Trimming removed 6 bases at V and 7 bases at J, with 15 bases between. The CDR3 loop is CASSNQGPSEKLFF. The CDR3 DNA sequence: TGTGCCAGCAGCAATCAGGGACCTAGTGAAAAACTGTTTTTT.

V is TRBV12-3 or TRBV12-4 and J is TRBJ2-3, with D possibly being TRBD2 (6 bases). This CDR3 comprises 15 residues. The V end lost 3 bases, the J end lost 2 bases, and 12 bases lay between the germline ends. The CDR3 sequence: CASSFGTAITDTQYF. CDR3 DNA: TGTGCCAGCAGTTTTGGGACTGCCATCACAGATACGCAGTATTTT.

The rearrangement links TRBV28 to TRBJ1-5; D possibly corresponds to TRBD1 (6 bases). The CDR3 covers 17 residues. Per germline, CDR1 MDHEN and CDR2 SYDVKM. With 8 bases removed from V and 4 bases from J, the gap between germline ends came to 24 bases. CDR3 sequence (DNA): TGTGCCAGCCAAGACGCGACAGGATCCAACAAAAATCAGCCCCAGCATTTT. It encodes CASQDATGSNKNQPQHF.

The chain joins TRBV20-1 to TRBJ2-5; 9 nucleotides match TRBD2. J was trimmed by 5 bases and V by 1 base; bases with no gene match: 14. The CDR3 spans 17 residues. From germline, CDR1 is DFQATT and CDR2 SNEGSKA (reference sequence). The chain's CDR3 is CSARVGGISGGEETQYF. The DNA for the CDR3 is TGCAGTGCTAGAGTGGGGGGGATTAGCGGGGGTGAGGAGACCCAGTACTTC.

The chain uses TRBV2 and TRBJ2-1, with D possibly matching TRBD2 (5 bases). Trimming pared 5 bases from V and 7 bases from J, leaving 15 bases between. CDR3 size: 14 residues. Germline V lookup: CDR1 SNHLY, CDR2 FYNNEI. The CDR3 nucleotides read TGTGCCAGCAGTCAGGTAGCGCTACTTAATGAGCAGTTCTTC. Its translation: CASSQVALLNEQFF.

This clonotype has more than one count but fewer than ten. The chain uses TRBV12-3 or TRBV12-4 and TRBJ2-7; the D is unclear. The CDR3 runs to 13 residues. Trimming removed 6 bases at V and 0 bases at J, with 9 bases between. CDR3 sequence (DNA): TGTGCCAGCAGAAAGCGTCTCTCCTACGAGCAGTACTTC. Amino acid sequence: CASRKRLSYEQYF.

This clonotype was seen a single time. V is TRBV21-1 and J is TRBJ2-6; whether TRBD1, the table's D call, matches the DNA was not checked. TRBV21-1 is listed as a pseudogene. The CDR3 contains 18 residues. The CDR3 sequence: CASSKRPGTGSGANVLTF. The CDR3 DNA reads TGTGCCAGCAGCAAACGACCGGGGACAGGGTCCGGGGCCAACGTCCTGACTTTC.